This T cell receptor beta chain was sequenced in a study of response to subunit inactivated influenza vaccine. J was trimmed by 0 bases and V by 6 bases; bases with no gene match: 5. The CDR3 loop spans 15 amino acids. Germline CDR1 reads MNHNS; CDR2 reads SASEGT. As to this clonotype: Its cognate antigen is unknown.

TCRdb processed the RT-PCR reads anew with MiXCR; each CDR3 protein has one entry. The repertoire holds more than 150,000 distinct CDR3 sequences, about 10% seen once, with about a third in the top ten. Study findings and constraints: Authors suggested few new T cells are recruited by each seasonal influenza vaccination.

The source of this sequence is a man between 50 and 70 years old who received an inactivated influenza vaccine. This chain uses TRBV6-1 with TRBJ2-1, with 7 bases that match TRBD2. The input for sequencing was CD8+ T cells sorted from PBMCs, taken roughly 24 months after vaccination. CDR3 amino acids: CASSPGTTSYNEQFF. In DNA, the CDR3 is TGTGCCAGCAGCCCCGGGACTACCTCCTACAATGAGCAGTTCTTC.